This T cell receptor (beta chain) appears in the sequencing data of a study of blood T cell repertoires in COVID-19. About the study: Sites across the United States, Italy and Spain contributed samples from acute and convalescent COVID-19.

J lost 7 bases, V lost 4 bases, and 4 bases had no gene match. The CDR3 loop spans 15 amino acids. Per germline, CDR1 MGHRA and CDR2 YSYEKL. Clones were sequenced by immunoSEQ multiplex PCR, and TCRdb holds only the in-frame ones, with some missing. Altogether fewer than 500,000 clones are present, roughly nine tenths being singletons, with the ten largest covering roughly 1.1%. The chain combines TRBV4-1 with TRBJ1-6; the match to TRBD1 covers 10 bases. The clonotype comes from a man aged 25-45 years who had recovered from COVID-19. The sample consisted of PBMCs or T cells enriched from blood (not recorded which). The CDR3 loop reads CASSLGGQGNSPLHF. The CDR3 DNA is TGCGCCAGCAGCCTAGGGGGACAGGGGAATTCACCCCTCCACTTT.